A selection of T cell receptor beta chains follows, all from one sample in a study of regulatory T cells in long-lasting Graves disease. TCRdb reprocessed the multiplex PCR reads with MiXCR, giving one entry per CDR3 protein. The sample records some 460,000 distinct CDR3 sequences, 16% being singletons. These records were also assigned to another study, of T cells in Graves' hyperthyroidism and ophthalmopathy.

The sample consisted of peripheral blood mononuclear cells (PBMCs), taken at new diagnosis, from a patient treated with antithyroid drugs. The source is a man aged 35-49 years with Graves disease. Each CDR3 is given with its conserved first and last residue. D genes are given only for firm matches. Clone size appears in some rows only: once, few, many, or a class for an expanded clone.

size	J	V	D	DNA	CDR3
NA	TRBJ2-2	TRBV9	NA	TGTGCCAGCAGCGTAAACCTCTTCTTCAGGGGTGCGAACACCGGGGAGCTGTTTTTT	CASSVNLFFRGANTGELFF
once	TRBJ2-7	TRBV6-1	NA	TGTGCCAGCGGTCCCTTATACGAGCAGTACTTC	CASGPLYEQYF
NA	TRBJ2-3	TRBV20-1	TRBD2	TGCAGTGCCCCATCCCAAGGGACTAGCGGGAGGGAAGATACGCAGTATTTT	CSAPSQGTSGREDTQYF
few	TRBJ1-4	TRBV10-3	TRBD1	TGTGCCATCGGATCCGGGACAGGAGATGAAAAACTGTTTTTT	CAIGSGTGDEKLFF
NA	TRBJ2-5	TRBV19	NA	TGTGCCAGTACCCCAGATGCACGGGAGACCCAGTACTTC	CASTPDARETQYF
few	TRBJ2-1	TRBV19	TRBD2	TGTGCCAGTAGTCCGACTAGCGGGAGTCCCGAGCAGTTCTTC	CASSPTSGSPEQFF
NA	TRBJ2-3	TRBV6-5	NA	TGTGCCAGCAGTTACTCAGGGGACGGGGATACGCAGTATTTT	CASSYSGDGDTQYF
NA	TRBJ2-7	TRBV12-3/TRBV12-4	NA	TGTGCCAGCACTCTTTCAGGGGCAAAAGAGCAGTACTTC	CASTLSGAKEQYF
NA	TRBJ2-7	TRBV11-1	NA	TGTGCCAGCAGCTTAGGAGGAAATCGACCAGATGAGCAGTACTTC	CASSLGGNRPDEQYF
NA	TRBJ2-1	TRBV6-1	TRBD1	TGTGCCAGCAGGGCGACAGGGCCGTACAATGAGCAGTTCTTC	CASRATGPYNEQFF
many	TRBJ2-1	TRBV3-1	NA	TGTGCCAGCAGCCAAGTACCGACAGGCCCGAGCTCCTACAATGAGCAGTTCTTC	CASSQVPTGPSSYNEQFF
few	TRBJ2-7	TRBV14	NA	TGTGCCAGCAGCCGATCGGGTCTTCCGCTCTACGAGCAGTACTTC	CASSRSGLPLYEQYF
many	TRBJ1-1	TRBV7-3	NA	TGTGCCAGCGAGGCCAACGTGCCCGAGGTGGACACTGAAGCTTTCTTT	CASEANVPEVDTEAFF
few	TRBJ2-3	TRBV9	NA	TGTGCCAGCAGCCACGCCGGGGGCAGAGGGTTGGAGGATACGCAGTATTTT	CASSHAGGRGLEDTQYF
many	TRBJ2-7	TRBV7-9	NA	TGTGCCAGCAGCTTAGTACCGGATTCTTCCTACGAGCAGTACTTC	CASSLVPDSSYEQYF
many	TRBJ1-1	TRBV7-9	NA	TGTGCCACAAAAGGACGTGGCACTGAAGCTTTCTTT	CATKGRGTEAFF
many	TRBJ2-7	TRBV2	TRBD1	TGTGCCAGCATCCGCCCGGGACAGGGTCTCTACGAGCAGTACTTC	CASIRPGQGLYEQYF
NA	TRBJ1-2	TRBV6-2/TRBV6-3	NA	TGTGCCAGCAGTTACGTGGGGGACCCCTCGGCCCATGGCTACACCTTC	CASSYVGDPSAHGYTF
many	TRBJ2-1	TRBV12-3/TRBV12-4	TRBD2	TGTGCCAGCAGTTTATCCCCTAGCGGGAGGGGCAATGAGCAGTTCTTC	CASSLSPSGRGNEQFF
many	TRBJ2-5	TRBV20-1	NA	TGCAGTGCTAGAGATCAGGGGGGGCTGGAGACCCAGTACTTC	CSARDQGGLETQYF
many	TRBJ2-7	TRBV2	TRBD1	TGTGCCAGCAGGCCCCGGGACAGGGGCAACGAGCAGTACTTC	CASRPRDRGNEQYF
NA	TRBJ2-7	TRBV7-6	NA	TGTGCCAGCAGCGCATCGACGGGGGTGGTCTACGAGCAGTACTTC	CASSASTGVVYEQYF
few	TRBJ2-7	TRBV29-1	TRBD2	TGCAGCGTTGTAGGGACTAGGTACGAGCAGTACTTC	CSVVGTRYEQYF
many	TRBJ2-7	TRBV6-1	TRBD1	TGTGCCAGCAAAGGGGGCCCCTACGAGCAGTACTTC	CASKGGPYEQYF
many	TRBJ2-7	TRBV2	NA	TGTGCCAGCTCCCCGGCCTCAGGGTTCAACGAGCAGTACTTC	CASSPASGFNEQYF
many	TRBJ2-1	TRBV5-1	NA	TGCGCCAGCAGCTTGGGCAGCTTAGAGCAGTTCTTC	CASSLGSLEQFF
many	TRBJ2-1	TRBV18	NA	TGTGCCAGCTCACCTGCCGGACACGATGTTTACAATGAGCAGTTCTTC	CASSPAGHDVYNEQFF
few	TRBJ2-1	TRBV7-9	TRBD2	TGTGCCAGCGGCTTGTACCGACTAGCGGGAGGGTGGCAGTTCTTC	CASGLYRLAGGWQFF
NA	TRBJ2-7	TRBV12-3/TRBV12-4	TRBD1	TGTGCCAGCACCAACCCACGGACAGGGAAGAACGAGCAGTACTTC	CASTNPRTGKNEQYF
many	TRBJ1-5	TRBV27	NA	TGTGCCAGCAGTTTTGGGCAGCCACCTTATAGCAATCAGCCCCAGCATTTT	CASSFGQPPYSNQPQHF
NA	TRBJ2-7	TRBV6-1	TRBD1	TGTGCCAGCAGGAAAAATCGACAGGGGAACTACGAGCAGTACTTC	CASRKNRQGNYEQYF
few	TRBJ2-1	TRBV2	TRBD1	TGTGCCAGCACTTTGGCAGGGGGCAGGTACGGGGCCTACAATGAGCAGTTCTTC	CASTLAGGRYGAYNEQFF
many	TRBJ2-5	TRBV29-1	TRBD1	TGCAGCGTCAAGGACAGGGGGCGAGGAGAGACCCAGTACTTC	CSVKDRGRGETQYF
many	TRBJ2-3	TRBV20-1	NA	TGCAGTGCTAGCTTACAGGGCCTCACAGATACGCAGTATTTT	CSASLQGLTDTQYF
many	TRBJ2-7	TRBV20-1	TRBD2	TGCAGTATTAGTAGCGGGGGAACATCTTACGAGCAGTACTTC	CSISSGGTSYEQYF
many	TRBJ1-2	TRBV29-1	NA	TGCAGCGATAGGGACGATTCTAACTATGGCTACACCTTC	CSDRDDSNYGYTF
few	TRBJ2-2	TRBV5-1	TRBD2	TGCGCCAGCAGCTTGGCCAGGGCTAGCGGGTTGAACACCGGGGAGCTGTTTTTT	CASSLARASGLNTGELFF
many	TRBJ1-5	TRBV2	NA	TGTGCCAGCACCGGGACAAGGGTCGGTCAGCCCCAGCATTTT	CASTGTRVGQPQHF
many	TRBJ2-1	TRBV20-1	TRBD2	TGCAGTGCCCCAGGGACTAGCGGGATTAACCACAATGAGCAGTTCTTC	CSAPGTSGINHNEQFF
few	TRBJ2-2	TRBV7-2	NA	TGTGCCAGCACCCCCTCCTGGGCTTCACAGTTTAAGGCCGGGGAGCTGTTTTTT	CASTPSWASQFKAGELFF
NA	TRBJ2-3	TRBV9	TRBD2	TGTGCCAGCAGCGTAGGTCATTCTAGCGGGACAGATACGCAGTATTTT	CASSVGHSSGTDTQYF
many	TRBJ1-1	TRBV28	TRBD1	TGTGCCAGCAGCGAAGACAGGGAGGACACTGAAGCTTTCTTT	CASSEDREDTEAFF
many	TRBJ1-1	TRBV19	NA	TGTGCCAGCACGACAGTGAACACTGAAGCTTTCTTT	CASTTVNTEAFF
many	TRBJ2-5	TRBV11-2	NA	TGTGCCAGCAGCTTAGCTTTTGAGACCCAGTACTTC	CASSLAFETQYF
NA	TRBJ1-4	TRBV28	NA	TGTGCCAGCAGTCTCGACAGACGAGAAAAACTGTTTTTT	CASSLDRREKLFF
few	TRBJ2-1	TRBV28	TRBD2	TGTGCCAGCAGTTTAACGATGGGGGGGAGTGAGCAGTTCTTC	CASSLTMGGSEQFF
few	TRBJ2-7	TRBV7-3	NA	TGTGCCAGCAGCTTAATTTTATCTCGGACGCCAACCTACGAGCAGTACTTC	CASSLILSRTPTYEQYF
NA	TRBJ2-7	TRBV19	NA	TGTGCCAGTAGTCTCACCCACCAGACAGGTTTGTCCTACGAGCAGTACTTC	CASSLTHQTGLSYEQYF
many	TRBJ2-5	TRBV2	TRBD1	TGTGCCAGCAGTGAAGGGGACAGGTGGCAAGAGACCCAGTACTTC	CASSEGDRWQETQYF
NA	TRBJ1-1	TRBV2	NA	TGTGCCAGCAGTGAAGAGGACCGGAACACTGAAGCTTTCTTT	CASSEEDRNTEAFF
many	TRBJ2-2	TRBV28	TRBD2	TGTGCCAGCAGTTTATCGGCTAGCGGGAGGGCGAACACCGGGGAGCTGTTTTTT	CASSLSASGRANTGELFF
many	TRBJ2-1	TRBV29-1	NA	TGCAGCGTTGTTCGTCTAGCGAGAACGGTTGAGGCAACGTTCTTC	CSVVRLARTVEATFF
few	TRBJ2-7	TRBV11-1	NA	TGTGCCAGCAGCTTAGACAAGGGGCGCCACGAGCAGTACTTC	CASSLDKGRHEQYF